These 3 T cell receptor beta chains originate from one sample sequenced in a study of read filtering for tumor transcriptome and immune sequencing. Molecular barcoded adaptors covering alpha/delta and beta/gamma chains were used on around 370 ng RNA. TCRdb recomputed calls from the reads with MiXCR, one row per CDR3 protein. The data contain about 86,000 distinct CDR3 sequences, roughly 12% of them singletons. The sample consisted of a population of CD138-negative cells sorted from bone marrow. The source is a donor aged 40 or older with multiple myeloma.

This clonotype has a handful of counts. Possible read error: a much larger clone is one base away. The CDR3 carries no conserved terminal phenylalanine or tryptophan, so it likely arises from a read error. J is TRBJ2-5 and V is TRBV7-2; D might be TRBD1 (6 bases). CDR3 length: 15 amino acids. The ends were cut back, 5 bases at V and 1 base at J, with 14 bases in the middle. Germline V CDR1 and CDR2: SGHTA, FQGNSA. The CDR3 DNA sequence: TGTGCCAGCAGCACAACCGGACAGTTCCAAGAGACCCAGTACCTC. Translation: CASSTTGQFQETQYL.

Remarks on this clonotype: Mismatch with germline at one junction end may stem from a read error. CDR3 DNA: TGTGCCAGCAGCTCCTACGGGAGGGCCGTTTCGGGAGATACGCCGTATTTT. It yields the protein CASSSYGRAVSGDTPYF. The chain joins TRBV11-3 to TRBJ2-3; 8 nucleotides agree with TRBD2. CDR3 length: 17 amino acids. CDR1 and CDR2 from the germline V gene are SGHNT and YENEEA. Supplemented by reference TRBV11-3 and TRBJ2-3, the full variable domain reads EAGVVQSPRYKIIEKKQPVAFWCNPISGHNTLYWYLQNLGQGPELLIRYENEEAVDDSQLPKDRFSAERLKGVDSTLKIQPAELGDSAVYLCASSSYGRAVSGDTPYFGPGTRLTVL.

This clonotype came up many times. The chain has TRBV28 and TRBJ2-1; TRBD1 matches 7 bases. J was trimmed by 4 bases and V by 7 bases; bases with no gene match: 7. The CDR3 extends over 14 amino acids. Per the germline V gene, CDR1 is MDHEN and CDR2 is SYDVKM. The CDR3 sequence: CASTYGGQYNEQFF. CDR3 nucleotide sequence: TGTGCCAGCACCTATGGGGGACAGTACAATGAGCAGTTCTTC.